Listed below are T cell receptor beta chains from one sample, sequenced in a study of sequential checkpoint blockade in melanoma. Profiled with immunoSEQ multiplex PCR; TCRdb holds only in-frame clones, not every one. The sample lists about 27,000 clones, about 80% seen once, with 13% in the top ten. The source material was CD8+ T cells sorted from blood (inferred from file names), sampled from a patient given nivolumab and ipilimumab in sequence. The receptors derive from a human donor with melanoma. Each CDR3 is given without its conserved first and last residue. Clone size, where shown, is once, few, many, or a class for clones that have expanded.

V gene | clone size | CDR3 protein
TRBV11-2 | NA | ASSPSEVLNTIY
TRBV19 | NA | ASSGSQVEAF
TRBV10-3 | once | AISEDGLAGPRL
TRBV27 | NA | ASSHTSGLYEQY
TRBV28 | NA | ASSLGTGAYNEQF
TRBV11-2 | NA | ASRLTSGDYEQY
TRBV7-2 | few | ASSLYYQDYNEKLF
TRBV15 | NA | ATSRGQGVFYEQY
TRBV28 | NA | ASSFTGKGEQF
TRBV5-4 | NA | ASSLAGGGPEQY
TRBV10-2 | NA | ASSESFGLAQF
TRBV7-3 | NA | ASSQGGVMETQY
TRBV7-3 | NA | ASRRDSVTEAF
TRBV5-6 | NA | ASSLTGATEAF
TRBV5-4 | NA | ASSPRGEGYHEQY
TRBV6-5 | NA | ASSPISGGAYEQY
TRBV12-5 | NA | ASGLVPSGGANEQF
TRBV7-6 | NA | ASSDDQTSGPQY
TRBV4-3 | NA | ASSQYSGGTREQF
TRBV6-5 | NA | ASSPGTGHQPQH
TRBV27 | once | ASSLLAGQGIAEAF
TRBV11-1 | NA | ASSPTSGGTDTQY
TRBV4-2 | once | ASSPDRTNSPLH
TRBV19 | NA | ASSTGTGVAYEQY
TRBV30 | NA | ACCDRQETQY
TRBV21-1 | few | ACIHKGRTLSSGNTIY
TRBV7-8 | NA | ASSLVSYEQY
TRBV11-3 | once | ASSLDPGGTQY
TRBV7-3 | NA | ASSLPGDTQY
TRBV4-2 | few | ASSVDNSPLH
TRBV15 | once | ATSSDFGGMNTEAF
TRBV6-6 | few | ASSPRLATHNEQF
TRBV7-3 | NA | ASSFSGGAGNEQF
TRBV19 | NA | ASTHGGGEQF
TRBV7-9 | few | ASSLAGRVSYNEQF
TRBV29-1 | NA | SVSYPGQGTGELF
TRBV7-6 | NA | ASSLASQGYEQY
TRBV10-2 | NA | ASSEWGYEQF
TRBV28 | NA | ARRARRDQYNEQF
TRBV19 | NA | ASAGTEGYEQY
TRBV9 | NA | ASSHGGTGELF
TRBV2 | medium-sized | ASREGGAGGLAQF
TRBV19 | NA | ASSNSPGWDEQY
TRBV5-1 | NA | ASSLKGSVRSDEQY
TRBV27 | NA | ASSLQGAADGYT
TRBV19 | NA | ASSIAITNTGELF
TRBV11-2 | few | ASSSPGLAVDTQY
TRBV7-9 | NA | ASLPARGPVTGELF
TRBV5-4 | NA | ASSFGTGSLVNTEAF
TRBV27 | NA | ASSLQGWRYEQY
TRBV5-4 | NA | ASSSERGTTYEQY
TRBV19 | NA | ASSQALGRVVEQY
TRBV14 | NA | ARLRTGRREKLF
TRBV19 | NA | ASSIGGGRDTQY
TRBV29-1 | NA | SVVLVRDQETQY